Below are 32 T cell receptor beta chains sequenced from a single sample in a study of CD8+ T cells in alopecia areata. RNA, once extracted, was reverse transcribed into cDNA for use as the sequencing template. Here immunoSEQ multiplex PCR was the method, and the copy in TCRdb shows in-frame clones only, minus some. Counted here are under 150,000 clones, roughly 56% occurring once; the ten biggest clones make up about 3.4%. Noted treatment: oral pan-JAK inhibitor, 5-10 mg twice daily. This sample comprised CD4+ T cells sorted from blood, obtained at week 24, from a patient treated with tofacitinib. The origin of the receptors is a human donor with alopecia areata.

This clone came up a few times. CDR3 nucleotide sequence: TGTGCCAGCTCGGGGGAACCTTTTAACGGGGAGCTGTTTTTT. Amino acid sequence: CASSGEPFNGELFF. The rearrangement links TRBV11-3 to TRBJ2-2, with a tentative D call TRBD2 (6 bases). V lost 8 bases and J 7 bases, leaving 17 bases between the germline ends. Germline V CDR1 and CDR2: SGHNT, YENEEA. The CDR3 runs to 14 residues.

The chain couples TRBV4-3 to TRBJ2-3; D ambiguous. This CDR3 is 13 amino acids long. V lost 1 base, J lost 2 bases, and 4 bases lay in between. In germline, CDR1 is LGHNA, CDR2 YSLEER. This CDR3 is CASSQAITDTQYF. In DNA form, the CDR3 reads TGCGCCAGCAGCCAAGCGATCACAGATACGCAGTATTTT.

This clone was found once. The chain is built from TRBV5-3 and TRBJ1-5; TRBD1 might be the D (6 bases). TRBV5-3 is reported as an ORF; its role is uncertain. CDR3 length: 17 residues. V lost 2 bases to trimming and J lost 6 bases, with 21 bases between them. DNA for the CDR3: TGTGCCAGAAGCTTTGGATCTACGGGGGCGCCGGGTCAGCCCCAGCATTTT. This codes for CARSFGSTGAPGQPQHF.

The chain employs TRBV30 and TRBJ2-5; 9 positions agree with TRBD2. With 2 bases clipped from V and 5 bases from J, the junction kept 6 bases outside the gene matches. CDR1 is GTSNPN and CDR2 is SVGIG in the germline V gene (reference sequence). The CDR3 totals 14 residues. CDR3 nucleotide sequence: TGTGCCTGGAGTTCGGGACTAGCTGGGGAGACCCAGTACTTC. It yields the protein CAWSSGLAGETQYF.

This clone has just a few counts. This chain uses TRBV7-2 with TRBJ2-3; D remains unclear. The CDR3 runs to 12 residues. Germline CDR1 and CDR2: SGHTA and FQGNSA. V was pared by 3 bases and J by 6 bases, with 7 bases between. For the CDR3, the DNA is TGTGCCAGCAGCTTCTCCCGGGATACGCAGTATTTT. Its translation is CASSFSRDTQYF.

This clone turned up a few times. V usage is TRBV5-6 and J usage is TRBJ2-3; D may be TRBD2 (5 bases). The CDR3 runs 18 residues. V was pared by 2 bases and J by 6 bases, with 25 bases between. Germline V gene data show CDR1 as SGHDT and CDR2 as YYEEEE. CDR3 sequence reads: CASSFLFPRGLEGDTQYF. The CDR3 DNA reads as TGTGCCAGCAGCTTTCTATTCCCCCGGGGTCTCGAAGGGGATACGCAGTATTTT.

The chain links TRBV5-6 to TRBJ1-4; D is perhaps TRBD1 (6 bases). CDR1 and CDR2 from the germline V gene are SGHDT and YYEEEE. The CDR3 totals 12 residues. Trimming pared 1 base from V and 10 bases from J, leaving 8 bases between. In nucleotides, the CDR3 is TGTGCCAGCAGCTTGTCACAGGGAAAACTGTTTTTT. This encodes CASSLSQGKLFF. Combining the CDR3 with reference TRBV5-6 and TRBJ1-4 gives the whole variable domain DAGVTQSPTHLIKTRGQQVTLRCSPKSGHDTVSWYQQALGQGPQFIFQYYEEEERQRGNFPDRFSGHQFPNYSSELNVNALLLGDSALYLCASSLSQGKLFFGSGTQLSVL.

The chain joins TRBV29-1 to TRBJ1-1, with no clear D. Trimming removed 5 bases from V and 0 bases from J, with 10 bases in between. Per germline, CDR1 SQVTM and CDR2 ANQGSEA. This CDR3 is 13 amino acids long. This CDR3 is CSVRRPMNTEAFF. As DNA, the CDR3 is TGCAGCGTTCGGCGGCCCATGAACACTGAAGCTTTCTTT.

This chain joins TRBV6-5 and TRBJ2-1; 9 bases fit TRBD2. The length of the CDR3 is 14 residues. Per germline, CDR1 MNHEY and CDR2 SVGAGI. Germline trimming cut 5 bases from V and 4 bases from J; bases unmatched to any gene: 3. CDR3: CASSPSGGYNEQFF. In DNA form, the CDR3 reads TGTGCCAGCAGTCCCAGCGGGGGGTACAATGAGCAGTTCTTC.

This clone showed up just a few times. CDR3 bases: TGCGCCAGCAGCGGGGAAGCCAAAAACATTCAGTACTTC. Encoded protein: CASSGEAKNIQYF. The chain uses TRBV10-2 and TRBJ2-4; possible D gene TRBD2, 5 bases. CDR3 length: 13 residues. The V gene's germline CDR1 is WSHSY and CDR2 SAAADI. Trimming pared 6 bases from V and 0 bases from J, leaving 6 bases between.

The chain uses TRBV7-2 and TRBJ1-1, with D uncertain. The CDR3 is made up of 13 amino acids. The germline V gene encodes CDR1 SGHTA and CDR2 FQGNSA. With 5 bases removed from V and 0 bases from J, the gap between germline ends came to 7 bases. The CDR3 coding sequence is TGTGCCAGCAGCACAACAGTGAACACTGAAGCTTTCTTT. Translated: CASSTTVNTEAFF. Variable domain in full (rest from reference TRBV7-2 and TRBJ1-1): GAGVSQSPSNKVTEKGKDVELRCDPISGHTALYWYRQSLGQGLEFLIYFQGNSAPDKSGLPSDRFSAERTGGSVSTLTIQRTQQEDSAVYLCASSTTVNTEAFFGQGTRLTVV.

The chain links TRBV5-1 to TRBJ1-6, with 7 bases fitting TRBD1. CDR1 is SGHRS, CDR2 YFSETQ, per germline. This CDR3 comprises 16 residues. Losses at the gene ends were 4 bases for V and 5 bases for J; bases not matched to a gene: 9. In nucleotides, the CDR3 is TGCGCCAGCAGCCGCCAGGGGGTTATAGATAATTCACCCCTCCACTTT. Residues: CASSRQGVIDNSPLHF.

The chain is built from TRBV5-4 and TRBJ2-7, with D possibly matching TRBD2 (6 bases). V was pared by 3 bases and J by 0 bases, with 16 bases between. The CDR3 contains 16 residues. CDR1 is SGHNT and CDR2 is YYREEE in the germline V gene (reference sequence). CDR3 bases: TGTGCCAGCAGCTCCGGGGCGGCGGGGAGCTCCTACGAGCAGTACTTC. This gives the protein CASSSGAAGSSYEQYF.

V and J are TRBV4-1 and TRBJ1-1, with 8 bases matching TRBD1. V dropped 4 bases and J dropped 0; count of bases not matched to a gene: 7. CDR1 and CDR2 (germline): MGHRA, YSYEKL. The CDR3 totals 16 residues. CDR3 bases: TGCGCCAGCAGCCCACTTGGACAGGGAATGAACACTGAAGCTTTCTTT. Its protein is CASSPLGQGMNTEAFF.

The chain is built from TRBV9 and TRBJ1-2, with D perhaps matching TRBD1 (5 bases). This CDR3 is built from 12 residues. CDR1 SGDLS and CDR2 YYNGEE come from the germline V gene. V lost 3 bases and J lost 5, with 8 bases in between. CDR3 protein: CASSGRGYGYTF. Written as DNA, the CDR3 is TGTGCCAGCAGCGGAAGGGGTTATGGCTACACCTTC.

This chain links TRBV29-1 with TRBJ1-2, with D maybe TRBD1 (5 bases). Germline assignment: CDR1 SQVTM and CDR2 ANQGSEA. The CDR3 loop spans 12 amino acids. With 3 bases removed from V and 5 bases from J, the gap between germline ends came to 10 bases. CDR3 sequence (DNA): TGCAGCGTTGATCGCAGGGATTATGGCTACACCTTC. It translates to CSVDRRDYGYTF.

The genes are TRBV11-2 and TRBJ2-3; maybe TRBD2 (5 bases). Germline CDR1 is SGHAT and CDR2 is FQNNGV. This CDR3 comprises 12 residues. Trimming removed 3 bases at V and 10 bases at J, with 11 bases between. CDR3 sequence reads: CASSLILGAQYF. CDR3 in DNA: TGTGCCAGCAGCTTGATACTGGGAGCGCAGTATTTT.

This clone occurred a few times. V is TRBV4-1 and J is TRBJ1-1; D is unclear. This CDR3 is 16 amino acids long. V was shortened by 1 base and J by 1 base, with 13 bases between the two germline ends. CDR1 MGHRA and CDR2 YSYEKL come from the germline V gene. The CDR3 DNA reads as TGCGCCAGCAGCCAAGGTTTACGGGCGGGGAACACTGAAGCTTTCTTT. Its protein is CASSQGLRAGNTEAFF.

The genes are TRBV6-5 and TRBJ1-2; 11 bases agree with TRBD1. The J segment lost 4 bases and the V segment lost 9 bases, leaving 7 bases of the junction unmatched. CDR3 length: 14 amino acids. Germline V CDR1 and CDR2: MNHEY, SVGAGI. The CDR3 DNA sequence: TGTGCCAGTCGTGGGACAGGGGGAATCTATGGCTACACCTTC. Amino acid sequence: CASRGTGGIYGYTF.

In its sample, this clone was seen a few times. V gene TRBV2 combines with J gene TRBJ2-1, with 13 bases aligning to TRBD2. J was trimmed by 9 bases and V by 6 bases; bases with no gene match: 11. Germline loops: CDR1 SNHLY, CDR2 FYNNEI. The CDR3 is made up of 16 amino acids. The CDR3 DNA reads TGTGCCAGCAGGCACGAACTAGCGGGGGGGCCGAGTGAGCAGTTCTTC. Amino acid sequence: CASRHELAGGPSEQFF.

This clone appeared a single time. CDR3 bases: TGTGCCGGGACCCCGGGGCCCTTTCAACGCTACACCTTC. Translated: CAGTPGPFQRYTF. The chain couples TRBV30 to TRBJ1-2; TRBD1 might be the D (5 bases). The germline CDR1 and CDR2 sequences are GTSNPN and SVGIG (reference sequence). With 8 bases removed from V and 9 bases from J, the gap between germline ends came to 22 bases. The CDR3 is 13 amino acids.

This clone has just a few counts. V is TRBV7-2 and J is TRBJ2-7, with D hard to call. The CDR3 covers 12 residues. The V and J ends lost 1 base and 3 bases respectively, with 4 bases between them. CDR1 is SGHTA and CDR2 is FQGNSA in the germline V gene. The CDR3 loop is CASSLVIYEQYF. The DNA of the CDR3 is TGTGCCAGCAGCTTAGTCATCTACGAGCAGTACTTC.

The V and J genes are TRBV9 and TRBJ2-3; no clear D gene. This CDR3 has 15 amino acids. In germline, CDR1 is SGDLS, CDR2 YYNGEE. Deletions cut 1 base from V and 1 base from J, with 10 bases between. CDR3 coding DNA: TGTGCCAGCAGCGTAAGCCCAGCTGGCACAGATACGCAGTATTTT. It translates to CASSVSPAGTDTQYF.

This clone showed up just a few times. The chain carries TRBV4-3 and TRBJ2-4; TRBD2 might be the D (6 bases). This CDR3 is 17 amino acids long. Trimming left V 1 base short and J 0 bases short, with 13 bases between. Germline CDR1 is LGHNA and CDR2 is YSLEER. For the CDR3, the DNA is TGCGCCAGCAGCCAAGCCAACCCGGGACTAGCCAAAAACATTCAGTACTTC. Translating gives CASSQANPGLAKNIQYF.

This chain uses TRBV11-2 with TRBJ2-5; 8 positions match TRBD2. Trimming at V came to 1 base and at J to 1 base, leaving 8 bases not matched to a gene. The CDR3 has 17 amino acids. Germline CDR1 is SGHAT and CDR2 is FQNNGV. CDR3 sequence reads: CASSLAPGLGGQETQYF. The CDR3 region has the DNA TGTGCCAGCAGCTTAGCTCCGGGACTAGGAGGCCAAGAGACCCAGTACTTC.

V and J are TRBV5-1 and TRBJ2-2; 7 bases agree with TRBD1. This CDR3 contains 16 residues. Germline V gives CDR1 SGHRS, CDR2 YFSETQ. V lost 1 base to trimming and J lost 4 bases; unmatched junction nucleotides: 7. The CDR3, as DNA: TGCGCCAGCAGCTTGATGGACAGGAGCGCCACCGGGGAGCTGTTTTTT. This translates into CASSLMDRSATGELFF.

Only a few counts were recorded for this clone. The chain has TRBV30 and TRBJ2-7; D assignment may be TRBD1 or TRBD2 (5 bases each). This CDR3 region has 11 residues. V was clipped by 1 base and J by 7 bases, with 8 bases between them. In germline, CDR1 is GTSNPN, CDR2 SVGIG (reference sequence). The CDR3 nucleotides are TGTGCCTGGAGTGGAGGGGTTGAGCAGTACTTC. It encodes CAWSGGVEQYF. Combining the CDR3 with reference TRBV30 and TRBJ2-7 gives the whole variable domain SQTIHQWPATLVQPVGSPLSLECTVEGTSNPNLYWYRQAAGRGLQLLFYSVGIGQISSEVPQNLSASRPQDRQFILSSKKLLLSDSGFYLCAWSGGVEQYFGPGTRLTVT.

This clone was seen just once. V gene TRBV7-6 combines with J gene TRBJ1-1, with D possibly matching TRBD1 (6 bases). The germline V gene has CDR1 SGHVS and CDR2 FNYEAQ. The CDR3 runs 14 residues. V was pared by 5 bases and J by 0 bases, with 10 bases between. The CDR3 region is CASSLRGVNTEAFF. CDR3 in DNA: TGTGCCAGCAGCCTGAGGGGGGTGAACACTGAAGCTTTCTTT.

The rearrangement links TRBV4-1 to TRBJ1-5; D is ambiguous. Trimming cost V 0 bases and J 5 bases, with 14 bases left between them. Germline V gene data show CDR1 as MGHRA and CDR2 as YSYEKL. This CDR3 is built from 16 residues. The CDR3 loop is CASSQDERQDYQPQHF. CDR3 in DNA: TGCGCCAGCAGCCAAGATGAGAGGCAGGACTATCAGCCCCAGCATTTT.

The chain uses TRBV30 and TRBJ1-1; D unresolved. CDR3 size: 12 residues. The germline CDR1 and CDR2 sequences are GTSNPN and SVGIG (reference sequence). Deletions cut 2 bases from V and 5 bases from J, with 9 bases between. This CDR3 is CAWSRGFTEAFF. CDR3 nucleotides: TGTGCCTGGAGTAGAGGATTTACTGAAGCTTTCTTT.

This clone was seen a handful of times. V usage is TRBV7-2 and J usage is TRBJ1-4; D remains unclear. The V end was cut by 1 base, the J end by 10 bases, with 10 bases between. The CDR3 totals 13 residues. Per germline, CDR1 SGHTA and CDR2 FQGNSA. Here the CDR3 DNA reads TGTGCCAGCAGCTTAGAAGGTTTAGGAAAACTGTTTTTT. This encodes CASSLEGLGKLFF.

This clone was seen just once. This chain connects TRBV4-2 to TRBJ2-4; 8 bases fit TRBD1. CDR1 and CDR2 from the germline V gene are LGHNA and YNFKEQ. There are 15 residues in the CDR3. Trimming at V came to 3 bases and at J to 3 bases, leaving 4 bases not matched to a gene. DNA of the CDR3: TGTGCCAGCAGCCATTCGACAGGGGTCAAAAACATTCAGTACTTC. Its protein product is CASSHSTGVKNIQYF.